This TCR beta chain derives from a study of T-cell reconstitution after alpha-beta-depleted transplantation in children. Preparing the TCRbeta library involved the use of unique molecular identifiers. TCRdb re-derived calls from the PCR reads in MiXCR, one entry per CDR3 protein. The sample records 700,000 or so distinct CDR3 sequences, approximately 14% being singletons. In regard to this clonotype: Its target is not known.

Germline CDR1 GTSNPN, CDR2 SVGIG (reference sequence). The CDR3 is 14 amino acids. V lost 2 bases to trimming and J lost 6 bases; unmatched junction nucleotides: 1. The study, taken as a whole, reports: Alpha-beta T cells about two months after transplant reportedly derived from several hundred expanded graft clones. Some patients owed their high day-60 TCRbeta diversity to surviving recipient T cells and thymic progenitors.

This chain uses TRBV30 with TRBJ2-1, with TRBD2 matching 13 bases. The source of this sequence is a girl aged 2 to 10 with congenital amegakaryocytic thrombocytopenia, due to receive a stem cell transplant. This material consisted of PBMCs, taken before TCRalphabeta/CD19-depleted stem cell transplant. CDR3 region: CAWSRTSGGNEQFF. CDR3 in DNA: TGTGCCTGGAGTAGGACTAGCGGGGGCAATGAGCAGTTCTTC.